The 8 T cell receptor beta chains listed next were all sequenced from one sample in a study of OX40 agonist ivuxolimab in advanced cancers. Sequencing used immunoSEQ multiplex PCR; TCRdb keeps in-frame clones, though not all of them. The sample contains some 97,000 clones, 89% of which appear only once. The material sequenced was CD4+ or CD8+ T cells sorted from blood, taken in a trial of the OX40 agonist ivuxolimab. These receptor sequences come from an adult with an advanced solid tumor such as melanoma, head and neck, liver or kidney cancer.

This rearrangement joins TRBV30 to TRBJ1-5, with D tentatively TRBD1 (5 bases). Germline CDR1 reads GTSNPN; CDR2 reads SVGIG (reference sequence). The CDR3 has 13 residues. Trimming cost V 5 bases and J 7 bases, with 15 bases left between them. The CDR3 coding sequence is TGTGCCTGGGGGCAGGGATTACGACAGCCCCAGCATTTT. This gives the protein CAWGQGLRQPQHF.

In DNA, the CDR3 is TGTGCCAGCAGCCCCTTGGGGGTCTCTGGAAACACCATATATTTT. Translated: CASSPLGVSGNTIYF. The chain combines TRBV9 with TRBJ1-3, with a weak D call TRBD1 (5 bases). Germline loops: CDR1 SGDLS, CDR2 YYNGEE. The ends were cut back, 4 bases at V and 0 bases at J, with 11 bases in the middle. This CDR3 region has 15 residues. Combining the CDR3 with reference TRBV9 and TRBJ1-3 gives the whole variable domain DSGVTQTPKHLITATGQRVTLRCSPRSGDLSVYWYQQSLDQGLQFLIQYYNGEERAKGNILERFSAQQFPDLHSELNLSSLELGDSALYFCASSPLGVSGNTIYFGEGSWLTVV.

CDR3 protein: CASARGPYEQYF. The CDR3 region has the DNA TGTGCCAGCGCGAGGGGCCCTTACGAGCAGTACTTC. The chain has TRBV6-5 and TRBJ2-7; tentatively, D is TRBD1 or TRBD2 (5 bases each). Germline V gene sequence: CDR1 MNHEY, CDR2 SVGAGI. The V end was cut by 8 bases, the J end by 4 bases, with 12 bases between. This CDR3 comprises 12 residues.

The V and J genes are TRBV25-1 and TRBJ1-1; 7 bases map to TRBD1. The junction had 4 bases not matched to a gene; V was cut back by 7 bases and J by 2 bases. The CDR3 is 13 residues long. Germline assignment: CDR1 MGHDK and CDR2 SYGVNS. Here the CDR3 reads CASKGQTNTEAFF. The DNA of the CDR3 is TGTGCCAGCAAGGGACAGACAAACACTGAAGCTTTCTTT.

The CDR3 protein is CASGDIRSYNEQFF. The CDR3 DNA follows: TGTGCCAGCGGAGATATAAGGTCCTACAATGAGCAGTTCTTC. V gene TRBV6-1 combines with J gene TRBJ2-1, with D hard to call. This CDR3 has 14 residues. Germline CDR1 is MNHNS and CDR2 is SASEGT. V dropped 8 bases and J dropped 1 base, with 12 bases sitting between them.

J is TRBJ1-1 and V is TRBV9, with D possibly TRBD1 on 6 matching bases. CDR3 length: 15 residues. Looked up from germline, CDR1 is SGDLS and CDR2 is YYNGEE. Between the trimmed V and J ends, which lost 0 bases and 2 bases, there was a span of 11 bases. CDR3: CASSVGWGRNTEAFF. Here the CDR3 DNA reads TGTGCCAGCAGCGTAGGGTGGGGGCGAAACACTGAAGCTTTCTTT.

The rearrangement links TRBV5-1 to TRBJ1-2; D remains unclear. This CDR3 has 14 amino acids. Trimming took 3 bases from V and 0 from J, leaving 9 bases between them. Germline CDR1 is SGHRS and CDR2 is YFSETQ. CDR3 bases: TGCGCCAGCAGCTCGTCTCAACCTAACTATGGCTACACCTTC. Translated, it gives CASSSSQPNYGYTF.

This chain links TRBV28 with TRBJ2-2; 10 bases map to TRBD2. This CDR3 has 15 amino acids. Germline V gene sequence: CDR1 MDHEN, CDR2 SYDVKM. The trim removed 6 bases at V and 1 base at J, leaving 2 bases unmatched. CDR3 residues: CASRRLAGNTGELFF. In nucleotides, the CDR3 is TGTGCCAGCAGGCGACTAGCGGGGAACACCGGGGAGCTGTTTTTT. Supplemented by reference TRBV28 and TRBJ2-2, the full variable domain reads DVKVTQSSRYLVKRTGEKVFLECVQDMDHENMFWYRQDPGLGLRLIYFSYDVKMKEKGDIPEGYSVSREKKERFSLILESASTNQTSMYLCASRRLAGNTGELFFGEGSRLTVL.